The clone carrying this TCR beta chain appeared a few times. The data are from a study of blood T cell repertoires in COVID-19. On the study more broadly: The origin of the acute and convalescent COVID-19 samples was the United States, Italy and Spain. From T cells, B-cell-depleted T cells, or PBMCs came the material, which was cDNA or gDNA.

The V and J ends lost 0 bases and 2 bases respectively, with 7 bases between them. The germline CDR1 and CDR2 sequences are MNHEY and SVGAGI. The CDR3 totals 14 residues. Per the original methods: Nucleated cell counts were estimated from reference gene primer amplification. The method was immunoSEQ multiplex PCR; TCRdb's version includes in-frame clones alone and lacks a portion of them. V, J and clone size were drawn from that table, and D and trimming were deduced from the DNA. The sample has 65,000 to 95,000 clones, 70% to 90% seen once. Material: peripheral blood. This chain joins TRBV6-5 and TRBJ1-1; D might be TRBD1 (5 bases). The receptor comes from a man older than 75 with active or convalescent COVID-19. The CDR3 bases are TGTGCCAGCAGTTACTCGCAGGGAAACACTGAAGCTTTCTTT. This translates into CASSYSQGNTEAFF.